These 3 T cell receptor beta chains were sequenced from one sample in a study of chemoradiotherapy in HPV16-positive cancers. Assay: immunoSEQ multiplex PCR; the TCRdb copy retains only in-frame clones and omits some. The sample contains about 32,000 clones, around 88% of which appear only once. This sample comprised blood, obtained from a patient who underwent chemoradiotherapy. The receptors come from a human donor with HPV-associated anogenital cancer.

The CDR3 spells CASSEGGKLFF. The CDR3 DNA reads TGTGCCAGCAGCGAGGGGGGGAAACTGTTTTTT. The chain links TRBV5-6 to TRBJ1-4; tentative D call: TRBD1 (6 bases). The CDR3 runs 11 residues. The V gene's germline CDR1 is SGHDT and CDR2 YYEEEE. V dropped 4 bases and J dropped 11 bases, with 9 bases sitting between them.

The gene calls are TRBV5-1 and TRBJ1-1; 9 bases align to TRBD1. J gave up 2 bases and V 5 bases, and 4 bases lay outside the gene matches. The CDR3 sequence is 14 residues long. The V gene's germline CDR1 is SGHRS and CDR2 YFSETQ. CDR3 in DNA: TGCGCCAGCAGTCAACAGGGGGCCAACACTGAAGCTTTCTTT. Protein sequence: CASSQQGANTEAFF.

The rearrangement links TRBV6-6 to TRBJ1-1; D remains ambiguous. CDR1 and CDR2 (germline): MNHNY, SVGAGI (reference sequence). CDR3 length equals 12 residues. Trimming cost V 2 bases and J 1 base, with 2 bases left between them. The CDR3 DNA is TGTGCCAGCAGTTACCGGAACACTGAAGCTTTCTTT. It is translated as CASSYRNTEAFF.